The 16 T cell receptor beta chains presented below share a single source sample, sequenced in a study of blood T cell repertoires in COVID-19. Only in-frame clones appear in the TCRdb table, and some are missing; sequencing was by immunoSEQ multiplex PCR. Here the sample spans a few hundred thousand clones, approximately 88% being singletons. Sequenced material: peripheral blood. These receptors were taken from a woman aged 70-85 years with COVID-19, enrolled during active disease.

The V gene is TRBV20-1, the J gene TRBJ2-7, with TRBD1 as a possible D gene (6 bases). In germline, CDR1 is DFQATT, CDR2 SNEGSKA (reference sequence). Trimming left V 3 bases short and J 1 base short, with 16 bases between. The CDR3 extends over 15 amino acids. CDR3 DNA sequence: TGCAGTGCTAGTCGCCATCAGGGGCAGTCCTACGAGCAGTACTTC. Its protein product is CSASRHQGQSYEQYF.

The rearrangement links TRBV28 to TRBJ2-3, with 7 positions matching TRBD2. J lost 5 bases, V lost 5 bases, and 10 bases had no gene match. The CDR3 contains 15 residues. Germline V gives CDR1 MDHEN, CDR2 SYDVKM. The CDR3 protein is CASSNWAGVIDTQYF. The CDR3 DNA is TGTGCCAGCAGTAATTGGGCGGGAGTAATAGATACGCAGTATTTT.

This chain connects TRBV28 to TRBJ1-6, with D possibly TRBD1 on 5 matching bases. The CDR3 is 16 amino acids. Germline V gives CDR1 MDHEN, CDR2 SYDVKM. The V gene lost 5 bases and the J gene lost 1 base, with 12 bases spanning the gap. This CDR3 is CASSLLRQSYNSPLHF. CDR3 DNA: TGTGCCAGCAGTCTACTCCGACAGTCCTATAATTCACCCCTCCACTTT.

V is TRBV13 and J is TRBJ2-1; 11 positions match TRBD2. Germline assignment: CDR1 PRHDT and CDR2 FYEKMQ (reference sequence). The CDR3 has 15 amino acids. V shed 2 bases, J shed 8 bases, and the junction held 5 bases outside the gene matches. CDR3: CASSLQTSGSDEQFF. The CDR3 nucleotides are TGTGCCAGCAGCTTACAAACTAGCGGGAGTGATGAGCAGTTCTTC. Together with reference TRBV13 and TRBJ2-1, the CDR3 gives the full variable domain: AAGVIQSPRHLIKEKRETATLKCYPIPRHDTVYWYQQGPGQDPQFLISFYEKMQSDKGSIPDRFSAQQFSDYHSELNMSSLELGDSALYFCASSLQTSGSDEQFFGPGTRLTVL.

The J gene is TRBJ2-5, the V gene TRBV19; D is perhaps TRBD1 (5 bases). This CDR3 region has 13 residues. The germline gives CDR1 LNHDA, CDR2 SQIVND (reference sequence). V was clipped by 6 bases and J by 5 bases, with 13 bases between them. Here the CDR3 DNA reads TGTGCCAGTAGGAAGGTGGGGCTGGAGACCCAGTACTTC. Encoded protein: CASRKVGLETQYF.

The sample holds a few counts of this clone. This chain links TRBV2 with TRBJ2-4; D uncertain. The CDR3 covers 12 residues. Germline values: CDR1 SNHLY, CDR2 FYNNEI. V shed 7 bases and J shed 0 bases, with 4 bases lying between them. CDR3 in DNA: TGTGCCAGCATACTAGCCAAAAACATTCAGTACTTC. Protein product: CASILAKNIQYF.

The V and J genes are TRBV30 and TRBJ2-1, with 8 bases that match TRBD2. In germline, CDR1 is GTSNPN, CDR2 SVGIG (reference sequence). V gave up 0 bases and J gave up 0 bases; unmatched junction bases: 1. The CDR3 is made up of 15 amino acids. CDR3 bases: TGTGCCTGGAGTGTCGGGACTAGCTCCTACAATGAGCAGTTCTTC. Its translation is CAWSVGTSSYNEQFF.

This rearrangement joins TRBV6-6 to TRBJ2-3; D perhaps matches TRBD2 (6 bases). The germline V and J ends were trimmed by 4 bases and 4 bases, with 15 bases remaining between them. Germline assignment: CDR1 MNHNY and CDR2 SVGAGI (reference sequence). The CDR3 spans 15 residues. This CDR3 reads CASSLKGTPPDTQYF. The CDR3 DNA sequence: TGTGCCAGCAGTTTAAAGGGGACTCCTCCAGATACGCAGTATTTT.

The CDR3: CASSLFPSGIGETQYF. In DNA, the CDR3 is TGCGCCAGCAGCTTGTTCCCTAGCGGGATTGGAGAGACCCAGTACTTC. The J gene is TRBJ2-5, the V gene TRBV5-1; 9 nucleotides agree with TRBD2. With 1 base clipped from V and 4 bases from J, the junction kept 8 bases outside the gene matches. This CDR3 is 16 amino acids long. Germline V gene lookup returns CDR1 SGHRS and CDR2 YFSETQ.

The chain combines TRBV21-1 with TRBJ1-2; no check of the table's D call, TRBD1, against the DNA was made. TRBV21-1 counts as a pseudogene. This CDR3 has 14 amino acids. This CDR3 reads CASSKETANYGYTF. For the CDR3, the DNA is TGTGCCAGCAGCAAAGAAACAGCTAACTATGGCTACACCTTC.

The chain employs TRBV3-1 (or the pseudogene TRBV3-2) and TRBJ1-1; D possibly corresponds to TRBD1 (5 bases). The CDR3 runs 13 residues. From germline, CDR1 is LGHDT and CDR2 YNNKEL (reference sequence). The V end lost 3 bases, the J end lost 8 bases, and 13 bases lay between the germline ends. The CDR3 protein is CASSQLGGEEAFF. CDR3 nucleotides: TGTGCCAGCAGCCAGCTTGGGGGGGAAGAAGCTTTCTTT.

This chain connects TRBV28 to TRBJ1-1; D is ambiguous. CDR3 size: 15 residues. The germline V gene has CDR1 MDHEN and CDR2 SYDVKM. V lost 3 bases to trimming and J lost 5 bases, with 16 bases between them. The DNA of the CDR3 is TGTGCCAGCAGTTTGCCACCTGGGCTGGGTACTGAAGCTTTCTTT. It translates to CASSLPPGLGTEAFF.

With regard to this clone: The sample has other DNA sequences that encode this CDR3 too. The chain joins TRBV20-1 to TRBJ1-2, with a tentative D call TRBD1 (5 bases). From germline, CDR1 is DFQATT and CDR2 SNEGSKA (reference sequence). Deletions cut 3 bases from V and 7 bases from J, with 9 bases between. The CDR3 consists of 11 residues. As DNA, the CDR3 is TGCAGTGCTAGTAGGGGTGGTGGCTACACCTTC. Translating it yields CSASRGGGYTF.

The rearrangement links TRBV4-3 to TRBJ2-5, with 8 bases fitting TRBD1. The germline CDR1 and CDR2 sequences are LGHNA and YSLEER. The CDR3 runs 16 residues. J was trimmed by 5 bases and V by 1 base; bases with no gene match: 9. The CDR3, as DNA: TGCGCCAGCAGCCAAGCCAGGACAGGGTCTGGTGAGACCCAGTACTTC. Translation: CASSQARTGSGETQYF.

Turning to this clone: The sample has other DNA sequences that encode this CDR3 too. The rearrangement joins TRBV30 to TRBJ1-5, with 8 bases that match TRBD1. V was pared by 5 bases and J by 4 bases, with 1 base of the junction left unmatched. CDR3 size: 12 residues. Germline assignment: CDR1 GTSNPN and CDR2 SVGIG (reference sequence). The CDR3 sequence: CAWGQGNQPQHF. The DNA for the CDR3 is TGTGCCTGGGGACAGGGAAATCAGCCCCAGCATTTT.

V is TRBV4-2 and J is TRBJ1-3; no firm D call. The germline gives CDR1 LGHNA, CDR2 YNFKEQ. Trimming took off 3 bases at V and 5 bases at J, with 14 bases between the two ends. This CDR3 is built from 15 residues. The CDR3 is CASSQVWAGRNTIYF. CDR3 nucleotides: TGTGCCAGCAGCCAGGTCTGGGCCGGGAGAAACACCATATATTTT.